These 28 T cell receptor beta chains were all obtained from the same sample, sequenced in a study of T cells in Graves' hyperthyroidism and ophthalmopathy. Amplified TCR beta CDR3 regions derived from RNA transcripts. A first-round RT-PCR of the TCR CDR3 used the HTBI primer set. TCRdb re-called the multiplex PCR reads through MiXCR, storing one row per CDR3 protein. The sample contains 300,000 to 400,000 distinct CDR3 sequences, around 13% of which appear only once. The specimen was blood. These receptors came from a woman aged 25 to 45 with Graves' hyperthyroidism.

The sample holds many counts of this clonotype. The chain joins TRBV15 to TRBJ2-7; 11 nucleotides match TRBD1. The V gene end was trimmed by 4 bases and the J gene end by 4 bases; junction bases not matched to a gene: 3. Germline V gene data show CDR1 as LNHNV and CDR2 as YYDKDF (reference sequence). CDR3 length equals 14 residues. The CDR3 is CATSIGTGGYEQYF. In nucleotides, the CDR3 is TGTGCCACCAGCATCGGGACAGGGGGTTACGAGCAGTACTTC.

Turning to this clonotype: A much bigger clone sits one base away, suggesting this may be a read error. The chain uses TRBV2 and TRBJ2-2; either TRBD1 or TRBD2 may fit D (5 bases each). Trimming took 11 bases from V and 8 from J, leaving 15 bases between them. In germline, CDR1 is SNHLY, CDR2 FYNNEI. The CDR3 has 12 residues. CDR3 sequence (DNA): TGTGCCTCTGGGACGGGCAGGGGGGAGCTGTTTTTT. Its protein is CASGTGRGELFF.

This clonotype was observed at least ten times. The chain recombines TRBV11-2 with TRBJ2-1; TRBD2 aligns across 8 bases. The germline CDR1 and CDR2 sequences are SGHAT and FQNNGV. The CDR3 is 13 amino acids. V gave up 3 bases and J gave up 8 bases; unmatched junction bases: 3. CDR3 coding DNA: TGTGCCAGCAGCTTTTATAGCGGGGATGAGCAGTTCTTC. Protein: CASSFYSGDEQFF.

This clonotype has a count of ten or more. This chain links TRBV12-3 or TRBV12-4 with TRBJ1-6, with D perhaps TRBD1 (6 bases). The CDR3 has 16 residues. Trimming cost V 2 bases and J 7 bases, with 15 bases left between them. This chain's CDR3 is CASSLLPGERNSPLHF. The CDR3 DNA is TGTGCCAGCAGTTTACTACCAGGGGAACGAAATTCACCCCTCCACTTT.

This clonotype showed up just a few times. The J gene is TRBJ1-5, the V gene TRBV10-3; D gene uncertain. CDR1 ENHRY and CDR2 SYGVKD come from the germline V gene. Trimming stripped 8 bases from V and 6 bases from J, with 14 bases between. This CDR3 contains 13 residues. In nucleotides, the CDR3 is TGTGCCATCCGATTAAACGCGGCTCAGCCCCAGCATTTT. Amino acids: CAIRLNAAQPQHF.

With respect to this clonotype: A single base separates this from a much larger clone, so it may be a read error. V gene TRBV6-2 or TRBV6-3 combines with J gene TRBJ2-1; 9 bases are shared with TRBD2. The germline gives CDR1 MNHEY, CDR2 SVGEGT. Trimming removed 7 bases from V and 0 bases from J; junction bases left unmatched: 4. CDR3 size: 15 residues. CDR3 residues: CASTRSGSSYNEQFF. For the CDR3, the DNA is TGTGCCAGCACCCGTAGCGGGAGCTCCTACAATGAGCAGTTCTTC.

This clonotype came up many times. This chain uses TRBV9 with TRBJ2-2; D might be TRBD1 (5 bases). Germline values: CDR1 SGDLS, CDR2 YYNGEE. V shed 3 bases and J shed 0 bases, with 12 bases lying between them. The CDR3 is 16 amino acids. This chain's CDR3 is CASSEGAEPNTGELFF. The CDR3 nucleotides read TGTGCCAGCAGCGAAGGGGCGGAACCGAACACCGGGGAGCTGTTTTTT.

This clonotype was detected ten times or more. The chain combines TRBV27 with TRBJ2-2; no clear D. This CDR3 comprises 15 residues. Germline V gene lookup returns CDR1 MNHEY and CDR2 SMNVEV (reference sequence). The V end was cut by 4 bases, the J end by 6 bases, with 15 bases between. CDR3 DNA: TGTGCCAGCAGTTCCCAAGGGCGATCCCCCGGGGAGCTGTTTTTT. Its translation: CASSSQGRSPGELFF.

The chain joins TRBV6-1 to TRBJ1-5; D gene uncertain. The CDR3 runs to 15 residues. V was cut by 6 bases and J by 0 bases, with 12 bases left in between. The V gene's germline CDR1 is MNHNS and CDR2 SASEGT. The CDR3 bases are TGTGCCAGCAGCCCAGAGCTATTTAGCAATCAGCCCCAGCATTTT. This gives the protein CASSPELFSNQPQHF.

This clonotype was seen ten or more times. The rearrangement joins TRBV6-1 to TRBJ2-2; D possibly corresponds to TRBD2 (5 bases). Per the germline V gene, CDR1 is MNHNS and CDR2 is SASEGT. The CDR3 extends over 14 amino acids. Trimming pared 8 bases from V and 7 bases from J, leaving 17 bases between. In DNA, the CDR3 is TGTGCCAGCGTTATAGCGTCTTTGATCGGGGAGCTGTTTTTT. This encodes CASVIASLIGELFF.

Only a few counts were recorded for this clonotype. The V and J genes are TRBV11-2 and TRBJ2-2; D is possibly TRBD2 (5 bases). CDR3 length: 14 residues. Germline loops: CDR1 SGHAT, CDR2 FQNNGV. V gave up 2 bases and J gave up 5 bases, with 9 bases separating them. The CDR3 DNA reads TGTGCCAGCAGCTTAAATTCGGGGACCGGGGAGCTGTTTTTT. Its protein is CASSLNSGTGELFF.

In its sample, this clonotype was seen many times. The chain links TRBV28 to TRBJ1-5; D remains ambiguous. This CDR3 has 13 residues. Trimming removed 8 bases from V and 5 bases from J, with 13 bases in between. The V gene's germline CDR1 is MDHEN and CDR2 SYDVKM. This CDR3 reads CASCSGSHQPQHF. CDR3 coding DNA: TGTGCCAGCTGTTCAGGATCCCATCAGCCCCAGCATTTT.

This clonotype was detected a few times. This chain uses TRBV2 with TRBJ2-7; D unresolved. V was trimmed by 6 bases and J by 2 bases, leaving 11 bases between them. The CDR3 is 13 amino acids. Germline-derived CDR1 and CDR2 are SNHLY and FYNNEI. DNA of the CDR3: TGTGCCAGCAGCTGGAATGCGCCCTACGAGCAGTACTTC. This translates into CASSWNAPYEQYF.

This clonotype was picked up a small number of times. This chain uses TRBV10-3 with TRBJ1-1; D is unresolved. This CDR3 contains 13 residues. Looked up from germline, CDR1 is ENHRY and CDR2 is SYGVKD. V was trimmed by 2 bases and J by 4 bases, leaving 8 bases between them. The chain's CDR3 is CAISEPGPTEAFF. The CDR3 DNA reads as TGTGCCATCAGTGAGCCTGGACCCACTGAAGCTTTCTTT.

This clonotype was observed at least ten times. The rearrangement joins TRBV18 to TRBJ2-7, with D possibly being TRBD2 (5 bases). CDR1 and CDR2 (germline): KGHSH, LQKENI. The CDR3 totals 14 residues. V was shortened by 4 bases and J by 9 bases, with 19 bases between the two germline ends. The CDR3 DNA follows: TGTGCCAGCTCACAATCCTCCGGCGGGCACGGGCAGTACTTC. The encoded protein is CASSQSSGGHGQYF. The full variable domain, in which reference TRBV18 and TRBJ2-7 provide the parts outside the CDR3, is NAGVMQNPRHLVRRRGQEARLRCSPMKGHSHVYWYRQLPEEGLKFMVYLQKENIIDESGMPKERFSAEFPKEGPSILRIQQVVRGDSAAYFCASSQSSGGHGQYFGPGTRLTVT.

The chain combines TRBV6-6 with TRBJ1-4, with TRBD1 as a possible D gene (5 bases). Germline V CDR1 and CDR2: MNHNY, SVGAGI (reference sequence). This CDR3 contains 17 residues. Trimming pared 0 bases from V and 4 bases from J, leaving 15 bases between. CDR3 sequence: CASSYSTAGPINEKLFF. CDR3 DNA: TGTGCCAGCAGTTACTCGACAGCCGGGCCAATTAATGAAAAACTGTTTTTT.

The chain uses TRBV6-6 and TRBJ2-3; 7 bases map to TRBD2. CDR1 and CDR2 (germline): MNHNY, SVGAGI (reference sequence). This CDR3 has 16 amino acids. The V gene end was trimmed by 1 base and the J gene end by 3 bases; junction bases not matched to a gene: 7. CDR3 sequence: CASSYWSGKGTDTQYF. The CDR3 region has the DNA TGTGCCAGCAGTTACTGGAGCGGGAAGGGTACAGATACGCAGTATTTT.

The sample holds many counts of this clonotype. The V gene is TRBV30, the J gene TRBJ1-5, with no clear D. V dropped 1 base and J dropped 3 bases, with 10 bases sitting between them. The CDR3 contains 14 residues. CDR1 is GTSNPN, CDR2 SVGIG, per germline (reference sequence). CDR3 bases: TGTGCCTGGAGTGGGACGGCAAACAATCAGCCCCAGCATTTT. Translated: CAWSGTANNQPQHF. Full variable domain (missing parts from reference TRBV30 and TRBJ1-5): SQTIHQWPATLVQPVGSPLSLECTVEGTSNPNLYWYRQAAGRGLQLLFYSVGIGQISSEVPQNLSASRPQDRQFILSSKKLLLSDSGFYLCAWSGTANNQPQHFGDGTRLSIL.

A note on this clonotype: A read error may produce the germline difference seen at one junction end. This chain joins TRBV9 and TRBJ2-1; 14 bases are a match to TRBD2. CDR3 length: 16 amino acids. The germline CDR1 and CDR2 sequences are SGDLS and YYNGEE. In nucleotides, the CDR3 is TGTGCCAGCAGCGTAGAGGGGACTAGCGGGGGCAATGGGCAGTTCTTC. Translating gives CASSVEGTSGGNGQFF.

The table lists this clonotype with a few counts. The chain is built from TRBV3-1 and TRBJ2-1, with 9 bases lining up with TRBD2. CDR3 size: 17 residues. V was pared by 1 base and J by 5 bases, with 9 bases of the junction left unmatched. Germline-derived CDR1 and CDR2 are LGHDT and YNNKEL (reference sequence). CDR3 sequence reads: CASSQVRGGGVHNEQFF. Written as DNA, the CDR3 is TGTGCCAGCAGCCAAGTACGCGGCGGGGGGGTACACAATGAGCAGTTCTTC.

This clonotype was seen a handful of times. The CDR3 here is CASSPDRATNYGYTF. The CDR3 nucleotides are TGTGCCAGCTCACCGGACAGAGCGACTAACTATGGCTACACCTTC. The V and J genes are TRBV18 and TRBJ1-2; a weak D match, TRBD1 (6 bases). This CDR3 is built from 15 residues. CDR1 is KGHSH, CDR2 LQKENI, per germline. V lost 3 bases and J 0 bases, leaving 11 bases between the germline ends.

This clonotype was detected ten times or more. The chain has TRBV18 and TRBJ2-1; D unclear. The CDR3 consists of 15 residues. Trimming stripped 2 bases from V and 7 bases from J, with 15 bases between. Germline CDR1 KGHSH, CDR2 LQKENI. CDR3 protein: CASSPEVARRNEQFF. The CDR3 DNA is TGTGCCAGCTCACCAGAGGTAGCCCGTAGGAATGAGCAGTTCTTC.

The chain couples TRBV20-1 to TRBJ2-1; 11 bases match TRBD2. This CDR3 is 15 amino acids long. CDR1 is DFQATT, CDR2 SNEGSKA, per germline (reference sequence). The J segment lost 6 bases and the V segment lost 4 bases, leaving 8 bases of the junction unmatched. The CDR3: CSATPPGLAVNEQFF. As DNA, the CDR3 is TGCAGTGCTACGCCCCCGGGACTAGCGGTCAATGAGCAGTTCTTC.

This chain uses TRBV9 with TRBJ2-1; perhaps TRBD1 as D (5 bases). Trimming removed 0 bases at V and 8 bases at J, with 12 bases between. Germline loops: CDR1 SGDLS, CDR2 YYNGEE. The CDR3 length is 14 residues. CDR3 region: CASSVEGLHDEQFF. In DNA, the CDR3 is TGTGCCAGCAGCGTAGAGGGGCTACACGATGAGCAGTTCTTC.

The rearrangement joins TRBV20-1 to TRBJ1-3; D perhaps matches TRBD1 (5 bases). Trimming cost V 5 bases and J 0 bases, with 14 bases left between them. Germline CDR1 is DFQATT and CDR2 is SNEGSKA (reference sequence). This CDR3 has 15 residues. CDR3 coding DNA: TGCAGTGCTGGACGGGGCGGGACCTCTGGAAACACCATATATTTT. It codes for CSAGRGGTSGNTIYF.

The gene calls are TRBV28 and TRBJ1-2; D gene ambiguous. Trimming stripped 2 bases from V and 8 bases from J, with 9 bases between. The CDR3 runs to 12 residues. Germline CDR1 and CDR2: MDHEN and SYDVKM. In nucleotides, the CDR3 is TGTGCCAGCAGTTTAGGCAGGTGGGGCTACACCTTC. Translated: CASSLGRWGYTF.

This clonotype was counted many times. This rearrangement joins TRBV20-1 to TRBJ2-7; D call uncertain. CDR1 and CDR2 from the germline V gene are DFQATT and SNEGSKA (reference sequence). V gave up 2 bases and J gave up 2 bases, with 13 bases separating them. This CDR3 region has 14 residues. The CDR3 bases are TGCAGTGCTAGACAGGCCTACCTTCCCTACGAGCAGTACTTC. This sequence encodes CSARQAYLPYEQYF.

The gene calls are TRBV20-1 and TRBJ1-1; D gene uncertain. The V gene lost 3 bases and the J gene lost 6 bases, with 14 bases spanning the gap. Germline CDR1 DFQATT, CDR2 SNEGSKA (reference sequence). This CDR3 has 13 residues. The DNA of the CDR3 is TGCAGTGCTAGTCTTAATGGGGTACCTGAAGCTTTCTTT. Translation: CSASLNGVPEAFF.